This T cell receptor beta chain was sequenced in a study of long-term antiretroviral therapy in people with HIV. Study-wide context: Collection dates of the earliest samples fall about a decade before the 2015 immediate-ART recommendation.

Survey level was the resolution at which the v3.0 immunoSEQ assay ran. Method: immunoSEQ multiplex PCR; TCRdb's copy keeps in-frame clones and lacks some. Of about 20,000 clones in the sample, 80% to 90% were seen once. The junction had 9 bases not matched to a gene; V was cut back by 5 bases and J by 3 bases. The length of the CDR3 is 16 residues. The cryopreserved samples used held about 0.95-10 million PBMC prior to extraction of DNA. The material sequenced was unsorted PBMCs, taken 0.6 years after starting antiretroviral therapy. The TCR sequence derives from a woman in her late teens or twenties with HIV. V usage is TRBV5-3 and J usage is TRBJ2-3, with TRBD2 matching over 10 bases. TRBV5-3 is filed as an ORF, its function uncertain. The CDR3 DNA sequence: TGTGCCAGAAGGGGCGGGGGAGCGGGGGGGACAGATACGCAGTATTTT. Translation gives CARRGGGAGGTDTQYF.